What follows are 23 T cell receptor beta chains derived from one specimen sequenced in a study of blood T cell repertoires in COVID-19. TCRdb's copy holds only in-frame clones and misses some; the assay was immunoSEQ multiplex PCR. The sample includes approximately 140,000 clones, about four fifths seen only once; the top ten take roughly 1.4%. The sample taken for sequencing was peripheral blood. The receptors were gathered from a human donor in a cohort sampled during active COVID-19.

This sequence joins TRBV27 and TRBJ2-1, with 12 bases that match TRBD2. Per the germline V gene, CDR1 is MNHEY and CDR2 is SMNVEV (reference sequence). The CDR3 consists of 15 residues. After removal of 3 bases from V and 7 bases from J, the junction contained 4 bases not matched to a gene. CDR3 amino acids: CASSFGLAGINEQFF. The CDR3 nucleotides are TGTGCCAGCAGTTTCGGACTAGCGGGAATAAATGAGCAGTTCTTC.

The chain's CDR3 is CASTPTQGSEQYF. DNA for the CDR3: TGTGCCAGCACCCCGACCCAGGGGAGCGAGCAGTACTTC. The chain couples TRBV7-2 to TRBJ2-7, with D possibly TRBD1 on 6 matching bases. V was shortened by 7 bases and J by 6 bases, with 16 bases between the two germline ends. Germline V lookup: CDR1 SGHTA, CDR2 FQGNSA. CDR3 length: 13 amino acids.

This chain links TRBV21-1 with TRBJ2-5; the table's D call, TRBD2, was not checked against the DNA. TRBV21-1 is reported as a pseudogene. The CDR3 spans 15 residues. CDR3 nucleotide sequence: TGTGCCAGCAGCAAAGTAATGGCGGGCCAAGAGACCCAGTACTTC. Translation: CASSKVMAGQETQYF.

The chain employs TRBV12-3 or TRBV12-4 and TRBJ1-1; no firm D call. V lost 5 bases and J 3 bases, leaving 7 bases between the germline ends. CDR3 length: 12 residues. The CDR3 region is CASSPLYTEAFF. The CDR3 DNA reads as TGTGCCAGCAGTCCCCTCTACACTGAAGCTTTCTTT.

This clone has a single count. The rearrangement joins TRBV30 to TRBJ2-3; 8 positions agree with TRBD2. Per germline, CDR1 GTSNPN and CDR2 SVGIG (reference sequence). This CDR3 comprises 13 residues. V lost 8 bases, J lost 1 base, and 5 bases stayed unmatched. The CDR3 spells CATAGDGTDTQYF. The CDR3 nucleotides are TGTGCCACAGCGGGAGATGGCACAGATACGCAGTATTTT.

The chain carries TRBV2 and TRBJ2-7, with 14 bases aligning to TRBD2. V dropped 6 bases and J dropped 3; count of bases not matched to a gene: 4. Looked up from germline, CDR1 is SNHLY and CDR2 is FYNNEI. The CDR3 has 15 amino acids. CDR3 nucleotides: TGTGCCAGCAGCACAGGACTAGCGGGAGGCTACGAGCAGTACTTC. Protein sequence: CASSTGLAGGYEQYF.

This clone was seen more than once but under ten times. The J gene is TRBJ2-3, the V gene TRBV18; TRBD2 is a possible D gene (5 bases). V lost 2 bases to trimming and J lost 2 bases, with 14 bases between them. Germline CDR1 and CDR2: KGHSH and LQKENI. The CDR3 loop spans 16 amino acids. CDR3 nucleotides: TGTGCCAGCTCACCATACGGAAGCGGATACACAGATACGCAGTATTTT. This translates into CASSPYGSGYTDTQYF.

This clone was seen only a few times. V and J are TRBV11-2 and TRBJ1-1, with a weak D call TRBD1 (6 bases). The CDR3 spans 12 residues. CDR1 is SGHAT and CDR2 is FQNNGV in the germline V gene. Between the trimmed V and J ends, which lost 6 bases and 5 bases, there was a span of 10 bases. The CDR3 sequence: CASRVGGTEAFF. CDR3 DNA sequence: TGTGCCAGCAGGGTAGGGGGAACTGAAGCTTTCTTT.

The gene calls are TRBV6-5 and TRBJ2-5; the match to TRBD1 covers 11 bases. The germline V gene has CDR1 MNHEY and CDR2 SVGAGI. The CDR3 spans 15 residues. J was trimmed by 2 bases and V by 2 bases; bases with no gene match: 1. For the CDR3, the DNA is TGTGCCAGCAGTTACCGGGACAGGGGGCAAGAGACCCAGTACTTC. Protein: CASSYRDRGQETQYF.

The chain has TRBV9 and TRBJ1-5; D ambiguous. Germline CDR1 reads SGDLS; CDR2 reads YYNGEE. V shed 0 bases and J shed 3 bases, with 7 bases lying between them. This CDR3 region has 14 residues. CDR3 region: CASSVGQVNQPQHF. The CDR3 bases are TGTGCCAGCAGCGTAGGTCAGGTCAATCAGCCCCAGCATTTT.

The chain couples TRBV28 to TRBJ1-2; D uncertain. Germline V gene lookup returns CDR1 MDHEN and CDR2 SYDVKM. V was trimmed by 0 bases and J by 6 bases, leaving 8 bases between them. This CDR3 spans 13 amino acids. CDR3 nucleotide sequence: TGTGCCAGCAGTTTATGGGGAGATGATGGCTACACCTTC. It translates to CASSLWGDDGYTF.

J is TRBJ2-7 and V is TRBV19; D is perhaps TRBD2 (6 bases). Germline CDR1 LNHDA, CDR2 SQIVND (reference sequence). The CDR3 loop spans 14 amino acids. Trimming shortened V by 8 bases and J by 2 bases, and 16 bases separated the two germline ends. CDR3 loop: CASSPTRGPYEQYF. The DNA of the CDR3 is TGTGCCAGTTCCCCGACTAGAGGACCCTACGAGCAGTACTTC.

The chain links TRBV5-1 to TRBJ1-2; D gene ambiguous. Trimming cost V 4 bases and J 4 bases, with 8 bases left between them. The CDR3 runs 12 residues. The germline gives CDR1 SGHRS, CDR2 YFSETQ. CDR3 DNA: TGCGCCAGCAGCCCGGGGTCCTATGGCTACACCTTC. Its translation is CASSPGSYGYTF.

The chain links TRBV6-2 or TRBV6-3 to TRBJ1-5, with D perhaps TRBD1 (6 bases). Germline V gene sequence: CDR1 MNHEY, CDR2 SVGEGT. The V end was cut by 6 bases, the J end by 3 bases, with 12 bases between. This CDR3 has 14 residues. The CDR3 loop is CASSPDRNNQPQHF. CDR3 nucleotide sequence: TGTGCCAGCAGCCCCGACAGGAACAATCAGCCCCAGCATTTT.

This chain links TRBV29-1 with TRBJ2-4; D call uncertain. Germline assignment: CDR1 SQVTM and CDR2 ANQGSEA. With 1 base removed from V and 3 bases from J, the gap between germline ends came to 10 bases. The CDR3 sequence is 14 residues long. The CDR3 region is CSVEARNNKNIQYF. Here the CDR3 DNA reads TGCAGCGTTGAAGCCAGGAATAACAAAAACATTCAGTACTTC.

CDR3 coding DNA: TGTGCCAGTGGTGGGGTTGGAGGGAGCGAGCAGTACTTC. Its translation: CASGGVGGSEQYF. This sequence joins TRBV19 and TRBJ2-7; TRBD2 might be the D (6 bases). Germline CDR1 and CDR2: LNHDA and SQIVND (reference sequence). This CDR3 has 13 amino acids. Trimming removed 8 bases from V and 6 bases from J, with 17 bases in between.

The CDR3 protein is CASSSRTSKSPDTQYF. For the CDR3, the DNA is TGTGCCAGCAGCTCGCGGACTAGCAAGAGCCCAGATACGCAGTATTTT. The V and J genes are TRBV5-4 and TRBJ2-3; 8 bases are shared with TRBD2. CDR1 and CDR2 (germline): SGHNT, YYREEE (reference sequence). V lost 3 bases to trimming and J lost 4 bases; unmatched junction nucleotides: 10. This CDR3 contains 16 residues.

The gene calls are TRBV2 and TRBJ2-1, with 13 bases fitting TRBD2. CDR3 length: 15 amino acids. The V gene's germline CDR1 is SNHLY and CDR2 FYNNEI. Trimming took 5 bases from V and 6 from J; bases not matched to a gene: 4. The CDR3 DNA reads TGTGCCAGCAGTTTACTAGCGGGAGGGCCCAATGAGCAGTTCTTC. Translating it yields CASSLLAGGPNEQFF.

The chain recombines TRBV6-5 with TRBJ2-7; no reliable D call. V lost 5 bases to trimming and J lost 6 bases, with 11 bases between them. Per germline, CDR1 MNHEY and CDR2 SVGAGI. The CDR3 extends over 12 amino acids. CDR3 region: CASSRKYGEQYF. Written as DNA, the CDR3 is TGTGCCAGCAGTCGCAAGTACGGCGAGCAGTACTTC.

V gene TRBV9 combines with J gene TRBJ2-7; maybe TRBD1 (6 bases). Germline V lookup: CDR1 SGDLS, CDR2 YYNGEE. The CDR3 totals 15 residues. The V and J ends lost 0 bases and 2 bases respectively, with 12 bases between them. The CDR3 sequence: CASSVGQDSPYEQYF. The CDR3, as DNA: TGTGCCAGCAGCGTAGGTCAGGACAGTCCCTACGAGCAGTACTTC.

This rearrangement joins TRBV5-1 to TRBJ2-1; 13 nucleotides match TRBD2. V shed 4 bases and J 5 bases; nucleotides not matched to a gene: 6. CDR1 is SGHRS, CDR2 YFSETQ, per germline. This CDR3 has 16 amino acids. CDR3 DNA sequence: TGCGCCAGCAGCCCCTGGACTAGCGGGGGCCACAATGAGCAGTTCTTC. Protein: CASSPWTSGGHNEQFF.

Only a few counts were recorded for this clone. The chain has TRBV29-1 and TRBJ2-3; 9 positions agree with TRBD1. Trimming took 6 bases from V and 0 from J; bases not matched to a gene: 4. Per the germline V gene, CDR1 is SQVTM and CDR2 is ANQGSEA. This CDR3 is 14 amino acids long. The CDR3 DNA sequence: TGCAGCGTCGCGGACAGGGGAAGCACAGATACGCAGTATTTT. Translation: CSVADRGSTDTQYF.

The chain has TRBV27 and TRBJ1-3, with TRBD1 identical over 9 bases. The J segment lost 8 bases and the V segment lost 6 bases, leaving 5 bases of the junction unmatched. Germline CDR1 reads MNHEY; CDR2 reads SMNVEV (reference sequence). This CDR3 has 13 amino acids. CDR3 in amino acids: CASSYRGQDTIYF. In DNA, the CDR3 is TGTGCCAGCAGCTACAGGGGGCAGGACACCATATATTTT.